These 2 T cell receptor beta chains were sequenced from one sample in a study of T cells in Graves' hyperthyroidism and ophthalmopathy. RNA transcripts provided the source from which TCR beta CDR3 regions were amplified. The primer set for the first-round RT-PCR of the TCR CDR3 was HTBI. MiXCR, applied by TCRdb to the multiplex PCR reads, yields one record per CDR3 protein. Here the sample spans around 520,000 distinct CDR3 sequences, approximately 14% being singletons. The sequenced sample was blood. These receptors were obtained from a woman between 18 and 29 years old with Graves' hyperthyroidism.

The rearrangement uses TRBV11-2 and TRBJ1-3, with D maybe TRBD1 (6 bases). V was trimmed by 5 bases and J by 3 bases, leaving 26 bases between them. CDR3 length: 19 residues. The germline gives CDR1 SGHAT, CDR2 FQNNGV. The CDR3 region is CASSPYKPKGGDRGNTIYF. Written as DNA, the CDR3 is TGTGCCAGCAGCCCCTACAAACCCAAGGGGGGCGACCGTGGAAACACCATATATTTT.

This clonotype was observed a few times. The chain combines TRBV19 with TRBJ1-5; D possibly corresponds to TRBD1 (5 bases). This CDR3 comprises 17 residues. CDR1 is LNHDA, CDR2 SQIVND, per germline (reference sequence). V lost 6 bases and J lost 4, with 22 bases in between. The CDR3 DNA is TGTGCCAGTAGGAGGGACCATGGGCCAAAGGGGAATCAGCCCCAGCATTTT. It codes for CASRRDHGPKGNQPQHF. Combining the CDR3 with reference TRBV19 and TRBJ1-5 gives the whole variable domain DGGITQSPKYLFRKEGQNVTLSCEQNLNHDAMYWYRQDPGQGLRLIYYSQIVNDFQKGDIAEGYSVSREKKESFPLTVTSAQKNPTAFYLCASRRDHGPKGNQPQHFGDGTRLSIL.